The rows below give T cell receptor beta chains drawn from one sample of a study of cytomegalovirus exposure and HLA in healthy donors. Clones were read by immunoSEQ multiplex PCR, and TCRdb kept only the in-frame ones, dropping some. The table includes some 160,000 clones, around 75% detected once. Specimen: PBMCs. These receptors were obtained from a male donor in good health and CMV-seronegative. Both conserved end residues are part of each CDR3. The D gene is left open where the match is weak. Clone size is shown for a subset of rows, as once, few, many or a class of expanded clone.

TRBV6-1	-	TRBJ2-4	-	CASSQARVDKNIQYF	TGTGCCAGCAGTCAGGCGCGAGTTGACAAAAACATTCAGTACTTC
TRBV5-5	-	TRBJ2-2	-	CASSPVPRVVNTGELFF	TGTGCCAGCAGTCCCGTTCCCAGGGTTGTAAACACCGGGGAGCTGTTTTTT
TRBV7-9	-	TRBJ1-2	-	CASSLNSGSYGYTF	TGTGCCAGCAGCTTAAATTCAGGGTCGTATGGCTACACCTTC
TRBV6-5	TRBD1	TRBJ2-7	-	CASRTGQSHYEQYF	TGTGCCAGCAGGACGGGACAGTCCCACTACGAGCAGTACTTC
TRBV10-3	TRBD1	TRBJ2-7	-	CAIAGQGNYEQYF	TGTGCCATCGCGGGACAGGGTAACTACGAGCAGTACTTC
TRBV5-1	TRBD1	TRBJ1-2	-	CASSGQGQEGYTF	TGCGCCAGCAGCGGACAGGGGCAGGAGGGCTACACCTTC
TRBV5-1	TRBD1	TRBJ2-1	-	CASSLGAGTGLNEQFF	TGCGCCAGCAGCTTGGGGGCCGGGACAGGGCTCAATGAGCAGTTCTTC
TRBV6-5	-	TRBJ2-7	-	CASSSSGIAVYEQYF	TGTGCCAGCAGTTCCTCCGGGATAGCCGTCTACGAGCAGTACTTC
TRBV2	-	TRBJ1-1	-	CASTSHTEAFF	TGTGCCAGCACGAGCCACACTGAAGCTTTCTTT
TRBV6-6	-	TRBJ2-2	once	CASSYSRGTGELFF	TGTGCCAGCAGTTACTCTAGGGGCACCGGGGAGCTGTTTTTT
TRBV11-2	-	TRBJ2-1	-	CASSGRGNYNEQFF	TGTGCCAGCTCGGGCAGGGGAAACTACAATGAGCAGTTCTTC
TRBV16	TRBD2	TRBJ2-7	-	CASSRRSGLAGGLISYEQYF	TGTGCCAGCAGCAGACGCTCGGGACTAGCGGGGGGATTGATCTCCTACGAGCAGTACTTC
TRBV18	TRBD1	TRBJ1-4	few	CASSPMSGGAVTNEKLFF	TGTGCCAGCTCCCCGATGTCAGGGGGCGCGGTAACTAATGAAAAACTGTTTTTT
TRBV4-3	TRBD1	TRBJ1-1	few	CASSQERTGFTEAFF	TGCGCCAGCAGCCAAGAGAGGACAGGGTTTACTGAAGCTTTCTTT
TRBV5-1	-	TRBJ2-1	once	CASSLSFDLLYNEQFF	TGCGCCAGCAGCTTGTCGTTCGACTTACTTTACAATGAGCAGTTCTTC
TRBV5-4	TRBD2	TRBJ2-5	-	CASSSGTSGSQETQYF	TGTGCCAGCAGCTCCGGGACTAGCGGGAGTCAAGAGACCCAGTACTTC
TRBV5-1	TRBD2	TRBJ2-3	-	CASSSGLAGARDTQYF	TGCGCCAGCAGCTCCGGACTAGCGGGGGCCAGAGATACGCAGTATTTT
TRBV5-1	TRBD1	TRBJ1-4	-	CASSVNRGDEKLFF	TGCGCCAGCAGCGTCAACAGGGGTGATGAAAAACTGTTTTTT
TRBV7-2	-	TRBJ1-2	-	CASSPTGFYGYTF	TGTGCCAGCAGCCCTACAGGGTTCTATGGCTACACCTTC
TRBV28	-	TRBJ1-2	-	CASSLLADNGYTF	TGTGCCAGCAGTTTGCTGGCAGACAATGGCTACACCTTC
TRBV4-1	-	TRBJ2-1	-	CASSLTQGEQFF	TGCGCCAGCAGCCTGACCCAGGGTGAGCAGTTCTTC
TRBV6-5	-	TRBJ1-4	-	CASKSGGPREKLFF	TGTGCCAGCAAATCGGGGGGTCCTCGGGAAAAACTGTTTTTT
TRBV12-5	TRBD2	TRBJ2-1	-	CASGLARLAGDTYNEQFF	TGTGCTAGTGGTTTGGCTCGACTAGCGGGGGATACCTACAATGAGCAGTTCTTC
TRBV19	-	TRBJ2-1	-	CASSINAGAGNNEQFF	TGTGCCAGTAGTATTAATGCAGGGGCAGGGAACAATGAGCAGTTCTTC
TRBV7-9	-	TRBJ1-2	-	CASSPQADGYTF	TGTGCCAGCAGCCCACAGGCCGATGGCTACACCTTC
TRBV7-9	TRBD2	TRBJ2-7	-	CASSREAPIPSEQYF	TGTGCCAGCAGCCGGGAGGCTCCCATTCCCTCCGAGCAGTACTTC
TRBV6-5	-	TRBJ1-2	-	CASSYYATGGYTF	TGTGCCAGCAGTTACTACGCGACAGGCGGCTACACCTTC
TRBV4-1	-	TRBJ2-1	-	CASSISENEQFF	TGCGCCAGCAGCATAAGCGAGAATGAGCAGTTCTTC
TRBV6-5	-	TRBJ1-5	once	CASGGGGHQPQHF	TGTGCCAGCGGAGGGGGGGGGCACCAGCCCCAGCATTTT
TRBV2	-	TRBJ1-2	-	CASSEAGRGVYYGYTF	TGTGCCAGCAGTGAAGCGGGCCGGGGAGTATACTATGGCTACACCTTC
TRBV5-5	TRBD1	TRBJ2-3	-	CASSLALIGQGPDTQYF	TGTGCCAGCAGCTTGGCTCTGATCGGACAGGGGCCAGATACGCAGTATTTT
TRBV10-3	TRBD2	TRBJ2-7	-	CAISEIAGGNTYEQYF	TGTGCCATCAGCGAAATAGCGGGGGGGAACACCTACGAGCAGTACTTC
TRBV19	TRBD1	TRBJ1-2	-	CASSAQGGDYGYTF	TGTGCCAGTAGTGCCCAGGGGGGAGACTATGGCTACACCTTC
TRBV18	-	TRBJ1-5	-	CASSLGGAGGNQPQHF	TGTGCCAGCTCACTTGGGGGGGCTGGTGGCAATCAGCCCCAGCATTTT
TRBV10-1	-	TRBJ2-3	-	CASSEGGPRLYF	TGCGCCAGCAGTGAGGGAGGGCCAAGGCTGTATTTT